These 13 T cell receptor beta chains were sequenced from one sample in a study of CD8 T cells in Susac syndrome. Reverse transcription of roughly 0.5 to 1 ug RNA used random hexamers. Each CDR3 protein gets one entry after TCRdb re-called the immunoSEQ multiplex PCR reads with MiXCR. The table has more than 70,000 distinct CDR3 sequences, approximately 94% seen once; the top ten hold more than 0.4%. The sequencing sample was made of CD8+ T cells from PBMCs. These receptors came from a human donor with Susac syndrome.

The chain combines TRBV27 with TRBJ1-5; D gene unclear. Germline V gene lookup returns CDR1 MNHEY and CDR2 SMNVEV (reference sequence). The CDR3 loop spans 13 amino acids. Trimming left V 5 bases short and J 0 bases short, with 5 bases between. This CDR3 is CASSDNSNQPQHF. The CDR3, as DNA: TGTGCCAGCAGTGATAATAGCAATCAGCCCCAGCATTTT.

V usage is TRBV18 and J usage is TRBJ2-7; D might be TRBD1 or TRBD2, each matching 5 bases. This CDR3 is built from 16 residues. CDR1 is KGHSH and CDR2 is LQKENI in the germline V gene. The V end lost 0 bases, the J end lost 4 bases, and 16 bases lay between the germline ends. CDR3 amino acids: CASSPPPRGAMYEQYF. DNA for the CDR3: TGTGCCAGCTCACCACCCCCCCGGGGCGCGATGTACGAGCAGTACTTC.

The chain is built from TRBV20-1 and TRBJ2-2, with a possible D match to TRBD1 (6 bases). The CDR3 is 15 amino acids. V lost 6 bases, J lost 5 bases, and 19 bases lay in between. CDR1 and CDR2 (germline): DFQATT, SNEGSKA (reference sequence). This chain's CDR3 is CSALGIQGGTGELFF. CDR3 DNA sequence: TGCAGTGCCTTAGGAATACAGGGTGGGACCGGGGAGCTGTTTTTT.

The rearrangement joins TRBV9 to TRBJ2-1, with D unclear. Germline loops: CDR1 SGDLS, CDR2 YYNGEE. The CDR3 contains 14 residues. Trimming stripped 0 bases from V and 7 bases from J, with 11 bases between. The chain's CDR3 is CASSVDTTANEQFF. The CDR3 nucleotides are TGTGCCAGCAGCGTAGACACCACCGCGAATGAGCAGTTCTTC.

The chain uses TRBV9 and TRBJ2-5; 8 bases line up with TRBD1. Germline assignment: CDR1 SGDLS and CDR2 YYNGEE. This CDR3 has 17 amino acids. With V trimmed by 0 bases and J by 2 bases, 9 bases remained unmatched. The CDR3, as DNA: TGTGCCAGCAGCGTAGAAACAGGGGGGTATCTACAAGAGACCCAGTACTTC. Protein product: CASSVETGGYLQETQYF.

V and J are TRBV28 and TRBJ2-2, with 10 bases lining up with TRBD1. The trim removed 3 bases at V and 2 bases at J, leaving 9 bases unmatched. Looked up from germline, CDR1 is MDHEN and CDR2 is SYDVKM. CDR3 length: 18 residues. CDR3: CASSFNSGTGANTGELFF. CDR3 DNA: TGTGCCAGCAGTTTTAACTCCGGGACAGGGGCTAACACCGGGGAGCTGTTTTTT.

V usage is TRBV6-2 or TRBV6-3 and J usage is TRBJ2-5; 9 positions agree with TRBD1. V dropped 5 bases and J dropped 5; count of bases not matched to a gene: 9. This CDR3 spans 15 amino acids. Per the germline V gene, CDR1 is MNHEY and CDR2 is SVGEGT. CDR3 protein: CASSRPDRGIETQYF. CDR3 sequence (DNA): TGTGCCAGCAGTCGACCCGACAGGGGGATCGAGACCCAGTACTTC.

The V call is TRBV5-1, the J call TRBJ2-5, with unresolved D. Germline lookup yields CDR1 SGHRS and CDR2 YFSETQ. The V end was cut by 0 bases, the J end by 2 bases, with 11 bases between. This CDR3 comprises 15 residues. The CDR3 region is CASSLAGRPQETQYF. The CDR3 DNA reads TGCGCCAGCAGCTTGGCCGGCAGACCTCAAGAGACCCAGTACTTC.

The genes are TRBV13 and TRBJ2-7; a weak D match, TRBD1 (6 bases). Germline V CDR1 and CDR2: PRHDT, FYEKMQ (reference sequence). The CDR3 has 14 amino acids. V shed 3 bases and J shed 5 bases, with 14 bases lying between them. The CDR3, as DNA: TGTGCCAGCAGCTTGTCCGGGACAAGTAACGAGCAGTACTTC. Translated, it gives CASSLSGTSNEQYF. Drawing the rest from reference TRBV13 and TRBJ2-7, the complete variable domain is AAGVIQSPRHLIKEKRETATLKCYPIPRHDTVYWYQQGPGQDPQFLISFYEKMQSDKGSIPDRFSAQQFSDYHSELNMSSLELGDSALYFCASSLSGTSNEQYFGPGTRLTVT.

The chain uses TRBV29-1 and TRBJ1-2; TRBD1 matches at 8 bases. The CDR3 spans 14 residues. The J segment lost 8 bases and the V segment lost 5 bases, leaving 13 bases of the junction unmatched. In germline, CDR1 is SQVTM, CDR2 ANQGSEA. DNA of the CDR3: TGCAGCGTTCCCCTAGACAGGGGTCGTGGAGGCTACACCTTC. Translated: CSVPLDRGRGGYTF. Combining the CDR3 with reference TRBV29-1 and TRBJ1-2 gives the whole variable domain SAVISQKPSRDICQRGTSLTIQCQVDSQVTMMFWYRQQPGQSLTLIATANQGSEATYESGFVIDKFPISRPNLTFSTLTVSNMSPEDSSIYLCSVPLDRGRGGYTFGSGTRLTVV.

The V call is TRBV19, the J call TRBJ2-7, with D possibly matching TRBD1 (5 bases). The CDR3 covers 13 residues. The germline V and J ends were trimmed by 4 bases and 2 bases, with 9 bases remaining between them. CDR1 is LNHDA, CDR2 SQIVND, per germline (reference sequence). This CDR3 reads CASSTDTTYEQYF. As DNA, the CDR3 is TGTGCCAGTAGTACGGACACGACCTACGAGCAGTACTTC. The whole variable domain, remainder taken from reference TRBV19 and TRBJ2-7, is DGGITQSPKYLFRKEGQNVTLSCEQNLNHDAMYWYRQDPGQGLRLIYYSQIVNDFQKGDIAEGYSVSREKKESFPLTVTSAQKNPTAFYLCASSTDTTYEQYFGPGTRLTVT.

This rearrangement joins TRBV6-2 or TRBV6-3 to TRBJ1-2; D is unclear. The V end lost 5 bases, the J end lost 6 bases, and 16 bases lay between the germline ends. The germline gives CDR1 MNHEY, CDR2 SVGEGT. This CDR3 contains 14 residues. The CDR3 reads CASSETGPRNGYTF. Written as DNA, the CDR3 is TGTGCCAGCAGTGAAACCGGGCCGCGAAATGGCTACACCTTC.

The chain employs TRBV20-1 and TRBJ2-3; 15 positions match TRBD2. With 7 bases clipped from V and 7 bases from J, the junction kept 18 bases outside the gene matches. CDR3 length: 18 residues. Per the germline V gene, CDR1 is DFQATT and CDR2 is SNEGSKA (reference sequence). The DNA for the CDR3 is TGCAGTGTATTTGAGGGACTAGCGGGGGGCGAAATACAGAATACGCAGTATTTT. Translation gives CSVFEGLAGGEIQNTQYF.